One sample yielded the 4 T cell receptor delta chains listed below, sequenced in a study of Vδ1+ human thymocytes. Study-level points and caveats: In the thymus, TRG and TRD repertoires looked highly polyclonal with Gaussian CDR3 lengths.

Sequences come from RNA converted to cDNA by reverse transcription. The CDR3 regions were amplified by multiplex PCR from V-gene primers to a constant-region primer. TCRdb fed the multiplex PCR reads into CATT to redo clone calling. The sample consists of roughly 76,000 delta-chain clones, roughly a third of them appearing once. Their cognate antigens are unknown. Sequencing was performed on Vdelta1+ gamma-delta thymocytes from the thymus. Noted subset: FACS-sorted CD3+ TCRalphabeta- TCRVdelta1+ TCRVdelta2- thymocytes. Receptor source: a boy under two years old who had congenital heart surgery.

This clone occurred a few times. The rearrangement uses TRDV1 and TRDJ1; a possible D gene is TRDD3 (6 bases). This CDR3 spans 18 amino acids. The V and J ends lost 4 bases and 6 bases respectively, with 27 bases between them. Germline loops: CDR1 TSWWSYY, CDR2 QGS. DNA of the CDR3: TGTGCTCTTGGGGCCCCTCCTAGGTACCGGGGGACAAAACATAAACTCATCTTT. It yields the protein CALGAPPRYRGTKHKLIF.

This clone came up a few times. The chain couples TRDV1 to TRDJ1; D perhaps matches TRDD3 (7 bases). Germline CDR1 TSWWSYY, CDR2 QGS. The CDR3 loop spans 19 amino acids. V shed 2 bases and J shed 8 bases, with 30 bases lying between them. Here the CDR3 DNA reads TGTGCTCTTGGGGAAAACGGCCTCCTACAATACTGGGGCAGCCCAAAACTCATCTTT. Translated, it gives CALGENGLLQYWGSPKLIF.

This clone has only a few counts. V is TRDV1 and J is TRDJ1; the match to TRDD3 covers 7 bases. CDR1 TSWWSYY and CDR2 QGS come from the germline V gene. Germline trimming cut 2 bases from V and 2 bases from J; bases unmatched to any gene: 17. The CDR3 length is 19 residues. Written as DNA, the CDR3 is TGTGCTCTTGGGGAATCGGGCTGGGGCTGGACTGGGGTTACCGATAAACTCATCTTT. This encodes CALGESGWGWTGVTDKLIF.

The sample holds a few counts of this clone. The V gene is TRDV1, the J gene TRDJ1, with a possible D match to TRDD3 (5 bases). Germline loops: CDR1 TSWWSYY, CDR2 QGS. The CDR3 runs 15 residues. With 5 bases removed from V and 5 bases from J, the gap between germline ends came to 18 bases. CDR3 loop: CALGNGVGTGDKLIF. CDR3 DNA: TGTGCTCTTGGGAATGGGGTAGGTACCGGGGATAAACTCATCTTT.